These 16 T cell receptor beta chains came from one sample sequenced in a study of identical twins. One entry per CDR3 protein, called by TCRdb with MiXCR from the 5' RACE reads. The sample has some 590,000 distinct CDR3 sequences; more than 9% are singletons. The sample also formed part of further work on yellow fever vaccine responses in identical twins.

The sequenced sample was PBMCs. Every receptor here comes from a woman under 30 in good health.

The chain joins TRBV3-1 to TRBJ2-6, with 7 bases matching TRBD1. This CDR3 is 17 amino acids long. In germline, CDR1 is LGHDT, CDR2 YNNKEL (reference sequence). As DNA, the CDR3 is TGTACCATCTGTGCCCACAGGGGAAACTCTGGGGCCAACGTCCTGACTTTC. It is translated as CTICAHRGNSGANVLTF. Variable domain in full (rest from reference TRBV3-1 and TRBJ2-6): DTAVSQTPKYLVTQMGNDKSIKCEQNLGHDTMYWYKQDSKKFLKIMFSYNNKELIINETVPNRFSPKSPDKAHLNLHINSLELGDSAVYFCTICAHRGNSGANVLTFGAGSRLTVL.

This clonotype was counted ten times or more. The rearrangement uses TRBV9 and TRBJ2-2, with D possibly TRBD1 on 5 matching bases. The germline CDR1 and CDR2 sequences are SGDLS and YYNGEE. The CDR3 consists of 15 residues. V lost 0 bases and J 4 bases, leaving 10 bases between the germline ends. CDR3 bases: TGTGCCAGCAGCGTAGAAGGGGCTGGCACCGGGGAGCTGTTTTTT. As protein: CASSVEGAGTGELFF.

V usage is TRBV7-2 and J usage is TRBJ2-1; 8 bases are shared with TRBD2. CDR3 length: 17 residues. Germline V gives CDR1 SGHTA, CDR2 FQGNSA. V was clipped by 4 bases and J by 3 bases; unmatched bases: 11. The CDR3 reads CASSSGGGGRIYNEQFF. The DNA for the CDR3 is TGTGCCAGCAGCTCCGGAGGTGGCGGGAGGATCTACAATGAGCAGTTCTTC. Full variable domain (remainder filled in from reference TRBV7-2 and TRBJ2-1): GAGVSQSPSNKVTEKGKDVELRCDPISGHTALYWYRQSLGQGLEFLIYFQGNSAPDKSGLPSDRFSAERTGGSVSTLTIQRTQQEDSAVYLCASSSGGGGRIYNEQFFGPGTRLTVL.

This clonotype was picked up a small number of times. The rearrangement uses TRBV30 and TRBJ1-6, with D perhaps matching TRBD1 (5 bases). This CDR3 region has 14 residues. Looked up from germline, CDR1 is GTSNPN and CDR2 is SVGIG (reference sequence). Trimming removed 2 bases at V and 4 bases at J, with 9 bases between. The CDR3 loop is CAWSPRGYNSPLHF. The CDR3 coding sequence is TGTGCCTGGAGTCCCCGGGGGTATAATTCACCCCTCCACTTT.

This chain joins TRBV9 and TRBJ1-2; the D gene is possibly TRBD1 (5 bases). CDR3 length: 14 amino acids. Trimming pared 3 bases from V and 4 bases from J, leaving 13 bases between. CDR1 and CDR2 (germline): SGDLS, YYNGEE. Written as DNA, the CDR3 is TGTGCCAGCAGCGCGACAGAGGGCTTCTATGGCTACACCTTC. Translation gives CASSATEGFYGYTF.

DNA of the CDR3: TGTGCCAGCAGTTACCGAGCGGGAGGGGGATCTAGTACGCAGTATTTT. It is translated as CASSYRAGGGSSTQYF. This rearrangement joins TRBV6-5 to TRBJ2-3; 10 positions match TRBD2. Germline lookup yields CDR1 MNHEY and CDR2 SVGAGI. The CDR3 loop spans 16 amino acids. The V gene end was trimmed by 2 bases and the J gene end by 8 bases; junction bases not matched to a gene: 10.

The chain joins TRBV5-6 to TRBJ2-7; D call uncertain. The V and J ends lost 0 bases and 5 bases respectively, with 15 bases between them. Germline V gene data show CDR1 as SGHDT and CDR2 as YYEEEE. The length of the CDR3 is 15 residues. This chain's CDR3 is CASSLDETDVHEQYF. CDR3 coding DNA: TGTGCCAGCAGCTTGGATGAAACAGACGTCCACGAGCAGTACTTC. Combining the CDR3 with reference TRBV5-6 and TRBJ2-7 gives the whole variable domain DAGVTQSPTHLIKTRGQQVTLRCSPKSGHDTVSWYQQALGQGPQFIFQYYEEEERQRGNFPDRFSGHQFPNYSSELNVNALLLGDSALYLCASSLDETDVHEQYFGPGTRLTVT.

This clonotype was seen at least ten times. The J gene is TRBJ2-1, the V gene TRBV29-1, with TRBD2 matching over 10 bases. This CDR3 has 16 residues. The V segment lost 2 bases and the J segment 1 base; nucleotides outside the gene matches: 5. Looked up from germline, CDR1 is SQVTM and CDR2 is ANQGSEA. The chain's CDR3 is CSVEPTTSGSYNEQFF. DNA for the CDR3: TGCAGCGTTGAACCAACGACTAGCGGGTCCTACAATGAGCAGTTCTTC.

This clonotype was found many times. This sequence joins TRBV5-1 and TRBJ2-4, with D unresolved. CDR1 and CDR2 from the germline V gene are SGHRS and YFSETQ. The V end lost 3 bases, the J end lost 5 bases, and 9 bases lay between the germline ends. This CDR3 has 13 residues. CDR3 in DNA: TGCGCCAGCAGCTCCGGACCCCAAAACATTCAGTACTTC. It is translated as CASSSGPQNIQYF.

This clonotype was found many times. The chain uses TRBV11-2 and TRBJ2-7; D is ambiguous. V was pared by 0 bases and J by 2 bases, with 8 bases between. Germline CDR1 reads SGHAT; CDR2 reads FQNNGV. The CDR3 runs 14 residues. CDR3 sequence reads: CASSLENGAYEQYF. As DNA, the CDR3 is TGTGCCAGCAGCTTAGAAAACGGAGCCTACGAGCAGTACTTC.

There are many counts of this clonotype. The V call is TRBV12-3 or TRBV12-4, the J call TRBJ2-1, with 9 bases that match TRBD1. The V gene end was trimmed by 6 bases and the J gene end by 8 bases; junction bases not matched to a gene: 8. This CDR3 has 14 amino acids. CDR3 region: CASSRDRVYDEQFF. The CDR3 DNA reads TGTGCCAGCAGCCGGGACAGGGTATACGATGAGCAGTTCTTC.

This clonotype was seen ten or more times. J is TRBJ1-2 and V is TRBV28, with unresolved D. The V and J ends lost 9 bases and 7 bases respectively, with 15 bases between them. The CDR3 spans 12 residues. Germline V lookup: CDR1 MDHEN, CDR2 SYDVKM. CDR3 amino acids: CASTRLTGGYTF. The CDR3 DNA reads TGTGCCAGTACGCGCCTTACCGGTGGCTACACCTTC.

There are many counts of this clonotype. This sequence joins TRBV9 and TRBJ1-3; possible D gene TRBD1, 5 bases. Trimming removed 7 bases from V and 0 bases from J, with 8 bases in between. The germline CDR1 and CDR2 sequences are SGDLS and YYNGEE. CDR3 length: 13 amino acids. The CDR3: CASGGFSGNTIYF. CDR3 nucleotide sequence: TGTGCCAGCGGGGGGTTCTCTGGAAACACCATATATTTT.

The gene calls are TRBV20-1 and TRBJ2-5; D is ambiguous. The ends were cut back, 4 bases at V and 5 bases at J, with 14 bases in the middle. The germline CDR1 and CDR2 sequences are DFQATT and SNEGSKA (reference sequence). CDR3 size: 13 residues. CDR3 in amino acids: CSATQPVPETQYF. In DNA form, the CDR3 reads TGCAGTGCTACTCAACCCGTTCCGGAGACCCAGTACTTC.

The chain links TRBV29-1 to TRBJ2-1; 11 bases fit TRBD2. The CDR3 covers 16 residues. Trimming took 3 bases from V and 8 from J; bases not matched to a gene: 12. Germline CDR1 SQVTM, CDR2 ANQGSEA. DNA of the CDR3: TGCAGCGTTGAGGATAGCGGGAGGGCCCGTATATATGAGCAGTTCTTC. Translated: CSVEDSGRARIYEQFF.

The rearrangement links TRBV6-5 to TRBJ2-7; D is possibly TRBD1 or TRBD2 (5 bases each). Germline V gene data show CDR1 as MNHEY and CDR2 as SVGAGI. Trimming shortened V by 2 bases and J by 5 bases, and 10 bases separated the two germline ends. This CDR3 comprises 13 residues. The CDR3 DNA reads as TGTGCCAGCAGTTACCTTGGGGGAAACGAGCAGTACTTC. Protein sequence: CASSYLGGNEQYF.